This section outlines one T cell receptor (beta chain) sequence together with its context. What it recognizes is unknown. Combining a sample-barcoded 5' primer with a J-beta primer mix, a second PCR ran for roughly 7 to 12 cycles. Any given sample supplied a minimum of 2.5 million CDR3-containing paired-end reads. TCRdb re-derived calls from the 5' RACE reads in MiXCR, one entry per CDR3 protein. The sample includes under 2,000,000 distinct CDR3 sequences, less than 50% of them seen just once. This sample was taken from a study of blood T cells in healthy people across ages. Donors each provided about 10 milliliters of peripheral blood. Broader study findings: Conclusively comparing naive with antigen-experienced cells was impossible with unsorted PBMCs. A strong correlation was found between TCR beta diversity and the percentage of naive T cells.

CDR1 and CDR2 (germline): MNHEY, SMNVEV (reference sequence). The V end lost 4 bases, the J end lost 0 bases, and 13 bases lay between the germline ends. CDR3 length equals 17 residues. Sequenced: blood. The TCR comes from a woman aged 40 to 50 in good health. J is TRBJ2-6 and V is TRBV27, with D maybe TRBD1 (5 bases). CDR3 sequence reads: CASSSKQAGSGANVLTF. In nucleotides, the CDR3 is TGTGCCAGCAGTTCAAAACAGGCAGGCTCTGGGGCCAACGTCCTGACTTTC.